This T cell receptor beta chain derives from a study of T-cell reconstitution after alpha-beta-depleted transplantation in children. Unique molecular identifiers tagged the TCRbeta library. Each CDR3 protein is one row after TCRdb ran MiXCR on the PCR reads. The sample carries about 230,000 distinct CDR3 sequences, roughly 10% recorded once. CDR3 size: 14 residues. Between the trimmed V and J ends, which lost 3 bases and 11 bases, there was a span of 18 bases. CDR1 and CDR2 (germline): SGHDT, YYEEEE. V and J are TRBV5-6 and TRBJ2-1; D not certain. Specimen: PBMCs from the stem cell graft donor, collected from the stem cell graft. The origin of this receptor is a human donor who donated a stem cell graft to a child with acute lymphoblastic leukemia. The CDR3 loop reads CASSYGPTLTKQFF. The CDR3 DNA is TGTGCCAGCAGCTATGGACCGACCCTTACTAAGCAGTTCTTC.